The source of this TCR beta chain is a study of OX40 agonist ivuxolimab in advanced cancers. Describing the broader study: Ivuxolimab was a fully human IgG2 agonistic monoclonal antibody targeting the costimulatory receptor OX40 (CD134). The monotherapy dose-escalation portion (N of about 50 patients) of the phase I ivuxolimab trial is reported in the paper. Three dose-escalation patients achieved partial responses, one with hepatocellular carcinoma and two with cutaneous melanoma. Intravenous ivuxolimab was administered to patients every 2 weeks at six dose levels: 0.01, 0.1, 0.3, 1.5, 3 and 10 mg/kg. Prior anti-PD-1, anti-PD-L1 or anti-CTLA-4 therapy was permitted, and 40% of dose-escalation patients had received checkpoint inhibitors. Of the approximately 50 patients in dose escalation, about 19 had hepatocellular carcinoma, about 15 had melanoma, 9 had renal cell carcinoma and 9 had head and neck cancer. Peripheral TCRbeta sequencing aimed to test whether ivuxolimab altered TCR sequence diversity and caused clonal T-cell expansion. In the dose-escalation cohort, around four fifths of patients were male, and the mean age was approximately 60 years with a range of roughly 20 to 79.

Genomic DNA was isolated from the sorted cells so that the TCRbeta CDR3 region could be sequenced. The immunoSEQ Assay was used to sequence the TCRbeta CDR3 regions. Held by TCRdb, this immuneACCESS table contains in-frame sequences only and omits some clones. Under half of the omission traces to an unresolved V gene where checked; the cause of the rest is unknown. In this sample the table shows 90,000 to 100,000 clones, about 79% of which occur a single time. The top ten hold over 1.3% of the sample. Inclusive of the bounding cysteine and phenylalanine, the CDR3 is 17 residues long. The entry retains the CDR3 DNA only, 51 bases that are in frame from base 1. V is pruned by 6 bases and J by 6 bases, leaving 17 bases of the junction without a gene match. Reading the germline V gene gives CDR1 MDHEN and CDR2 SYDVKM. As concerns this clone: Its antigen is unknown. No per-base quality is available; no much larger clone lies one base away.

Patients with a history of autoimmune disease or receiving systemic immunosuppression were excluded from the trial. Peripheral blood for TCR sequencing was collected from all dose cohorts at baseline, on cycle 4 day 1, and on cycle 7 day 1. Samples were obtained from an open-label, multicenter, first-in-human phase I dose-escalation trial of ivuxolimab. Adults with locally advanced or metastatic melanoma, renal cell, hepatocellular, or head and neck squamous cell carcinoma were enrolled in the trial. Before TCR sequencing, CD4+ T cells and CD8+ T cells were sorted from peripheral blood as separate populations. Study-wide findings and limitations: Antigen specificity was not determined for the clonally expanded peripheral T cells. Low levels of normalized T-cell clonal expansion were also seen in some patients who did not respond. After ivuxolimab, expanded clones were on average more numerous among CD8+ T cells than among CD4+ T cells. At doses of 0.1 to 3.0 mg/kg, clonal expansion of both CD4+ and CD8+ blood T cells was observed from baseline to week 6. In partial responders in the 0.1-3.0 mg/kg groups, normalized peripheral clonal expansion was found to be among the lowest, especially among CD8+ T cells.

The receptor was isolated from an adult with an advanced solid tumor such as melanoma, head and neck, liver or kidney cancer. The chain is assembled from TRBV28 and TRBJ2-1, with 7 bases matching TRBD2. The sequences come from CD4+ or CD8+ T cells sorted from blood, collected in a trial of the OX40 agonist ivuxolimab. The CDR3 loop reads CASRNFGRGPDANEQFF. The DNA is TGTGCCAGCAGGAACTTTGGGAGGGGACCCGATGCCAATGAGCAGTTCTTC.